The 16 T cell receptor beta chains listed next were all sequenced from one sample in a study of blood T cell repertoires in COVID-19. Sequencing was performed with immunoSEQ multiplex PCR; in TCRdb, only in-frame clones are kept and a portion is missing. Of 70,000 or so clones listed, over 80% are singletons. Sequenced: peripheral blood. The receptors were gathered from a man aged 50 to 59 with COVID-19, enrolled during active disease.

J is TRBJ1-5 and V is TRBV2, with 12 bases identical to TRBD1. After removal of 5 bases from V and 5 bases from J, the junction contained 4 bases not matched to a gene. Germline V gene lookup returns CDR1 SNHLY and CDR2 FYNNEI. The CDR3 spans 15 residues. Here the CDR3 reads CASSWDRGQDQPQHF. CDR3 sequence (DNA): TGTGCCAGCAGTTGGGACAGGGGGCAAGATCAGCCCCAGCATTTT.

For the CDR3, the DNA is TGTGCCTGGAGTGCCCAGGGCGACTATGGCTACACCTTC. Protein product: CAWSAQGDYGYTF. This chain links TRBV30 with TRBJ1-2; perhaps TRBD1 as D (5 bases). The V gene's germline CDR1 is GTSNPN and CDR2 SVGIG (reference sequence). V was shortened by 1 base and J by 3 bases, with 9 bases between the two germline ends. The CDR3 has 13 amino acids. Together with reference TRBV30 and TRBJ1-2, the CDR3 gives the full variable domain: SQTIHQWPATLVQPVGSPLSLECTVEGTSNPNLYWYRQAAGRGLQLLFYSVGIGQISSEVPQNLSASRPQDRQFILSSKKLLLSDSGFYLCAWSAQGDYGYTFGSGTRLTVV.

Only one count was recorded for this clone. The V call is TRBV18, the J call TRBJ1-1; no clear D gene. The V end lost 3 bases, the J end lost 0 bases, and 14 bases lay between the germline ends. The CDR3 spans 16 residues. Looked up from germline, CDR1 is KGHSH and CDR2 is LQKENI. The CDR3 here is CASSPSWGGLNTEAFF. The CDR3 DNA sequence: TGTGCCAGCTCACCCTCTTGGGGAGGGCTGAACACTGAAGCTTTCTTT. The whole variable domain, remainder taken from reference TRBV18 and TRBJ1-1, is NAGVMQNPRHLVRRRGQEARLRCSPMKGHSHVYWYRQLPEEGLKFMVYLQKENIIDESGMPKERFSAEFPKEGPSILRIQQVVRGDSAAYFCASSPSWGGLNTEAFFGQGTRLTVV.

V gene TRBV29-1 combines with J gene TRBJ2-2; tentative D call: TRBD1 (5 bases). CDR3 length: 14 amino acids. Trimming cost V 3 bases and J 1 base, with 9 bases left between them. The V gene's germline CDR1 is SQVTM and CDR2 ANQGSEA. CDR3 region: CSVDTQGNTGELFF. CDR3 coding DNA: TGCAGCGTTGACACCCAGGGGAACACCGGGGAGCTGTTTTTT.

V and J are TRBV6-5 and TRBJ2-1; 8 bases align to TRBD2. The V gene's germline CDR1 is MNHEY and CDR2 SVGAGI. The ends lost 7 bases at V and 7 bases at J; junction bases unmatched: 9. CDR3 length: 14 residues. CDR3 in DNA: TGTGCCAGCACCACGGGAGGGCCTAGGAATGAGCAGTTCTTC. Translating it yields CASTTGGPRNEQFF.

The chain carries TRBV4-2 and TRBJ1-2, with a possible D match to TRBD1 (5 bases). Trimming pared 1 base from V and 3 bases from J, leaving 18 bases between. The CDR3 has 17 residues. Germline V gene sequence: CDR1 LGHNA, CDR2 YNFKEQ. CDR3 DNA sequence: TGTGCCAGCAGCCAAGCTGCGGGGCAGGGAATGGACTATGGCTACACCTTC. Its protein is CASSQAAGQGMDYGYTF.

The gene calls are TRBV5-4 and TRBJ1-2, with D maybe TRBD1 (5 bases). CDR3 length: 13 residues. V lost 0 bases, J lost 3 bases, and 6 bases lay in between. CDR1 and CDR2 from the germline V gene are SGHNT and YYREEE (reference sequence). This CDR3 reads CASSLVGDYGYTF. The DNA of the CDR3 is TGTGCCAGCAGCTTGGTAGGGGACTATGGCTACACCTTC.

The chain carries TRBV6-5 and TRBJ2-1; TRBD1 agrees at 7 bases. This CDR3 is built from 13 residues. J gave up 5 bases and V 6 bases, and 4 bases lay outside the gene matches. Germline-derived CDR1 and CDR2 are MNHEY and SVGAGI. This CDR3 reads CASRRGQNNEQFF. DNA of the CDR3: TGTGCCAGCAGAAGGGGACAGAACAATGAGCAGTTCTTC.

The chain couples TRBV27 to TRBJ2-1; perhaps TRBD1 as D (6 bases). V lost 1 base, J lost 6 bases, and 16 bases lay in between. Germline CDR1 MNHEY, CDR2 SMNVEV (reference sequence). The CDR3 sequence is 16 residues long. The CDR3 DNA sequence: TGTGCCAGCAGTTTATTTCAGGGGCGCTACCCCAATGAGCAGTTCTTC. It encodes CASSLFQGRYPNEQFF.

In this sample, this clone turned up a few times. The junction differs from germline at one of its ends, possibly a read error. The V call is TRBV3-1 (or the pseudogene TRBV3-2), the J call TRBJ2-1; TRBD2 agrees at 7 bases. The germline gives CDR1 LGHDT, CDR2 YNNKEL (reference sequence). CDR3 length equals 12 residues. CDR3 sequence: CASSQERRERLF. The CDR3 nucleotides read TGTGCCAGCAGCCAAGAGCGGCGGGAGCGGCTCTTC.

V usage is TRBV7-9 and J usage is TRBJ1-4; 8 nucleotides line up with TRBD1. CDR3 length: 14 residues. The ends lost 1 base at V and 8 bases at J; junction bases unmatched: 3. Per the germline V gene, CDR1 is SEHNR and CDR2 is FQNEAQ (reference sequence). The CDR3 protein is CASSLGTGSEKLFF. The CDR3 DNA sequence: TGTGCCAGCAGCTTAGGGACAGGGTCCGAAAAACTGTTTTTT.

The chain is built from TRBV19 and TRBJ1-5; the D is unclear. CDR1 LNHDA and CDR2 SQIVND come from the germline V gene (reference sequence). The CDR3 consists of 14 residues. Trimming removed 3 bases at V and 4 bases at J, with 10 bases between. DNA for the CDR3: TGTGCCAGTAGTATGGGTACACTAAATCAGCCCCAGCATTTT. Translating it yields CASSMGTLNQPQHF.

This clone came up a few times. V usage is TRBV6-5 and J usage is TRBJ1-5, with D possibly matching TRBD1 (5 bases). Between the trimmed V and J ends, which lost 4 bases and 6 bases, there was a span of 7 bases. CDR3 length: 12 residues. Per germline, CDR1 MNHEY and CDR2 SVGAGI. This CDR3 reads CASSSGVQPQHF. The CDR3 DNA follows: TGTGCCAGCAGTTCGGGGGTTCAGCCCCAGCATTTT.

This clone was detected a few times. CDR3 in amino acids: CASSLFLTGGIGELFF. For the CDR3, the DNA is TGTGCCAGCAGCTTATTCTTGACAGGGGGCATCGGGGAGCTGTTTTTT. V gene TRBV7-9 combines with J gene TRBJ2-2, with 10 bases lining up with TRBD1. The CDR3 is 16 amino acids. CDR1 and CDR2 from the germline V gene are SEHNR and FQNEAQ (reference sequence). J was trimmed by 7 bases and V by 2 bases; bases with no gene match: 7.

This clone rates as medium-sized (0.01 to 0.1%). The chain couples TRBV11-3 to TRBJ1-6; the match to TRBD1 covers 7 bases. There are 17 residues in the CDR3. The V gene's germline CDR1 is SGHNT and CDR2 YENEEA. Trimming took 3 bases from V and 10 from J; bases not matched to a gene: 15. In DNA, the CDR3 is TGTGCCAGCAGCTTTGCGCCGAACGGACAGGATAGGTCACCCCTCCACTTT. It encodes CASSFAPNGQDRSPLHF.

The chain recombines TRBV7-3 with TRBJ2-3, with 7 bases that match TRBD1. Germline V lookup: CDR1 SGHTA, CDR2 FQGTGA. The J segment lost 2 bases and the V segment lost 1 base, leaving 6 bases of the junction unmatched. The CDR3 runs 16 residues. CDR3 amino acids: CASSLRGRGNTDTQYF. The CDR3 coding sequence is TGTGCCAGCAGCTTAAGAGGCAGGGGGAACACAGATACGCAGTATTTT.